Following are 28 T cell receptor beta chains from one sample sequenced in a study of Ad26.COV2.S vaccination and SARS-CoV-2 variants. Indicated treatment: roughly 19 received Ad26.COV2.S at low or high dose, single or two shots; 5 received placebo; per-sample allocation not given. Collection of the samples took place on day 63 after the first injection of vaccine or placebo. The method was immunoSEQ multiplex PCR; TCRdb's version includes in-frame clones alone and lacks a portion of them. The data contain a few hundred thousand clones, 83% of them singletons. The sequencing used peripheral blood, collected in a trial of Ad26.COV2.S vaccine versus placebo. The receptors shown here come from a person between 18 and 65 years old who received the Ad26.COV2.S COVID-19 vaccine or a placebo.

The chain links TRBV18 to TRBJ1-2; D is perhaps TRBD1 (6 bases). With 3 bases removed from V and 6 bases from J, the gap between germline ends came to 11 bases. This CDR3 region has 13 residues. Germline CDR1 KGHSH, CDR2 LQKENI. The CDR3 region is CASSPDRKHGYTF. The CDR3 bases are TGTGCCAGCTCACCCGACAGGAAACATGGCTACACCTTC.

The chain has TRBV7-3 and TRBJ1-1; tentative D call: TRBD1 (6 bases). V shed 4 bases and J shed 5 bases, with 14 bases lying between them. The length of the CDR3 is 14 residues. Germline values: CDR1 SGHTA, CDR2 FQGTGA. DNA for the CDR3: TGTGCCAGCAGCTCCTTGGGGGCGGAGACTGAAGCTTTCTTT. Protein sequence: CASSSLGAETEAFF.

The chain links TRBV5-1 to TRBJ2-3; 9 nucleotides line up with TRBD1. The CDR3 totals 17 residues. Looked up from germline, CDR1 is SGHRS and CDR2 is YFSETQ. Germline trimming cut 4 bases from V and 3 bases from J; bases unmatched to any gene: 12. DNA for the CDR3: TGCGCCAGCAGCCCCCCGGGAACAGGGGGCGGAACAGATACGCAGTATTTT. Its protein product is CASSPPGTGGGTDTQYF.

J is TRBJ2-1 and V is TRBV10-2, with D uncertain. This CDR3 is 11 amino acids long. Germline V CDR1 and CDR2: WSHSY, SAAADI. V lost 6 bases, J lost 8 bases, and 8 bases lay in between. CDR3 bases: TGCGCCAGCAGCGGAGCCCATGAGCAGTTCTTC. Its translation is CASSGAHEQFF.

This rearrangement joins TRBV7-2 to TRBJ1-2, with 10 positions matching TRBD1. J gave up 4 bases and V 5 bases, and 7 bases lay outside the gene matches. The CDR3 totals 15 residues. CDR1 and CDR2 from the germline V gene are SGHTA and FQGNSA. CDR3 DNA: TGTGCCAGCAGCCCGGGACAGGGGACCGGCTATGGCTACACCTTC. It translates to CASSPGQGTGYGYTF.

This clone was counted a single time. This chain links TRBV9 with TRBJ1-5; D not certain. CDR1 and CDR2 (germline): SGDLS, YYNGEE. Trimming took 0 bases from V and 5 from J, leaving 9 bases between them. There are 14 residues in the CDR3. CDR3 sequence reads: CASSVEGSYQPQHF. The CDR3 coding sequence is TGTGCCAGCAGCGTAGAGGGTTCCTATCAGCCCCAGCATTTT.

The chain joins TRBV9 to TRBJ2-1; TRBD2 matches 8 bases. The junction had 9 bases not matched to a gene; V was cut back by 0 bases and J by 10 bases. CDR1 SGDLS and CDR2 YYNGEE come from the germline V gene. The CDR3 is made up of 15 amino acids. CDR3 in amino acids: CASSVEVAGLQEQFF. CDR3 DNA sequence: TGTGCCAGCAGCGTAGAGGTAGCGGGGCTCCAGGAGCAGTTCTTC.

This clone was counted once. The chain joins TRBV11-2 to TRBJ1-2, with unresolved D. Trimming stripped 5 bases from V and 0 bases from J, with 16 bases between. Germline V gene lookup returns CDR1 SGHAT and CDR2 FQNNGV. This CDR3 has 16 amino acids. The CDR3 is CASSLGSVGPNYGYTF. CDR3 DNA: TGTGCCAGCAGCCTGGGTTCGGTTGGCCCTAACTATGGCTACACCTTC. Complete variable domain (other parts from reference TRBV11-2 and TRBJ1-2): EAGVAQSPRYKIIEKRQSVAFWCNPISGHATLYWYQQILGQGPKLLIQFQNNGVVDDSQLPKDRFSAERLKGVDSTLKIQPAKLEDSAVYLCASSLGSVGPNYGYTFGSGTRLTVV.

The DNA of the CDR3 is TGTGCCTGGAGTGTAAAGCTCCCGTGGAGGGGGCCAGATACGCAGTATTTT. As protein: CAWSVKLPWRGPDTQYF. The chain uses TRBV30 and TRBJ2-3; the D gene is possibly TRBD1 (7 bases). CDR3 length: 17 amino acids. Trimming shortened V by 0 bases and J by 4 bases, and 20 bases separated the two germline ends. The germline gives CDR1 GTSNPN, CDR2 SVGIG (reference sequence).

The genes are TRBV5-3 and TRBJ2-5, with D hard to call. TRBV5-3 is assigned to the ORF class and has an uncertain function. The length of the CDR3 is 14 residues. V lost 5 bases and J lost 1, with 12 bases in between. CDR3 bases: TGTGCCAGAAGTGACATAGGGCTCCAAGAGACCCAGTACTTC. This encodes CARSDIGLQETQYF.

This clone showed up just a few times. The V call is TRBV6-5, the J call TRBJ2-1; D uncertain. The V end was cut by 0 bases, the J end by 15 bases, with 9 bases between. The CDR3 is 11 residues long. The germline CDR1 and CDR2 sequences are MNHEY and SVGAGI. In DNA form, the CDR3 reads TGTGCCAGCAGTTACTCGGGAAGGTGGTTCTTC. This encodes CASSYSGRWFF.

The table lists this clone with a count of one. The chain is built from TRBV7-3 and TRBJ2-1, with D perhaps TRBD2 (5 bases). V lost 1 base, J lost 2 bases, and 9 bases lay in between. CDR1 SGHTA and CDR2 FQGTGA come from the germline V gene. The CDR3 extends over 15 amino acids. The CDR3 coding sequence is TGTGCCAGCAGCTTAATTGGAGGCACCTACAATGAGCAGTTCTTC. Protein product: CASSLIGGTYNEQFF.

The chain is built from TRBV5-1 and TRBJ2-1; 10 bases fit TRBD2. This CDR3 has 14 residues. Germline lookup yields CDR1 SGHRS and CDR2 YFSETQ. J was trimmed by 7 bases and V by 3 bases; bases with no gene match: 4. CDR3 nucleotide sequence: TGCGCCAGCAGCTCGGGAGCGGGAGGGAATGAGCAGTTCTTC. It encodes CASSSGAGGNEQFF.

V gene TRBV5-1 combines with J gene TRBJ1-1; weak D call: TRBD1 (5 bases). The CDR3 is made up of 15 amino acids. Trimming cost V 1 base and J 4 bases, with 14 bases left between them. Looked up from germline, CDR1 is SGHRS and CDR2 is YFSETQ. CDR3 coding DNA: TGCGCCAGCAGCTTGTTTGTCCAGGGCCCCACTGAAGCTTTCTTT. Its protein is CASSLFVQGPTEAFF.

V gene TRBV10-3 combines with J gene TRBJ1-6; D remains unclear. The V gene's germline CDR1 is ENHRY and CDR2 SYGVKD. There are 14 residues in the CDR3. The ends were cut back, 6 bases at V and 7 bases at J, with 13 bases in the middle. The CDR3 protein is CAIRPGLRNSPLHF. CDR3 nucleotides: TGTGCCATCAGGCCGGGGTTAAGGAATTCACCCCTCCACTTT.

The chain recombines TRBV29-1 with TRBJ2-2, with unresolved D. This CDR3 has 11 residues. The germline V gene has CDR1 SQVTM and CDR2 ANQGSEA. Trimming took 6 bases from V and 4 from J, leaving 6 bases between them. The CDR3 reads CSVGATGELFF. The CDR3 DNA reads TGCAGCGTCGGAGCCACCGGGGAGCTGTTTTTT.

The chain is built from TRBV7-2 and TRBJ1-5; D unresolved. The V gene's germline CDR1 is SGHTA and CDR2 FQGNSA. Deletions cut 3 bases from V and 1 base from J, with 7 bases between. The CDR3 spans 14 residues. The CDR3 coding sequence is TGTGCCAGCAGCTTCCGGTCCAGCAATCAGCCCCAGCATTTT. Translation gives CASSFRSSNQPQHF.

The genes are TRBV5-5 and TRBJ2-7, with a weak D call TRBD2 (6 bases). Germline V lookup: CDR1 SGHKS, CDR2 YYEKEE (reference sequence). The CDR3 totals 17 residues. With 0 bases removed from V and 3 bases from J, the gap between germline ends came to 19 bases. As DNA, the CDR3 is TGTGCCAGCAGCTTGGCCGGAGGGGTAAACTTTTTCTACGAGCAGTACTTC. Translated, it gives CASSLAGGVNFFYEQYF.

The chain couples TRBV4-3 to TRBJ2-4, with 7 bases identical to TRBD2. There are 14 residues in the CDR3. V was pared by 6 bases and J by 9 bases, with 11 bases of the junction left unmatched. Germline-derived CDR1 and CDR2 are LGHNA and YSLEER. The CDR3 DNA sequence: TGCGCCAGCAGGCGGGAGTTAGCCTATGGCATTCAGTACTTC. Protein: CASRRELAYGIQYF.

This sequence joins TRBV29-1 and TRBJ2-5; D is possibly TRBD2 (6 bases). CDR1 SQVTM and CDR2 ANQGSEA come from the germline V gene. V lost 4 bases to trimming and J lost 5 bases, with 20 bases between them. The CDR3 totals 15 residues. The CDR3 loop reads CSVVDRTTPLETQYF. The CDR3 DNA is TGCAGCGTTGTGGATCGGACTACCCCTCTGGAGACCCAGTACTTC.

The rearrangement links TRBV11-3 to TRBJ1-4, with 7 bases aligning to TRBD1. This CDR3 contains 14 residues. V lost 4 bases and J lost 4; bases outside the gene matches: 3. Per the germline V gene, CDR1 is SGHNT and CDR2 is YENEEA. CDR3 amino acids: CASSWDSSNEKLFF. The CDR3 DNA reads TGTGCCAGCAGCTGGGACAGCAGTAATGAAAAACTGTTTTTT.

The chain has TRBV19 and TRBJ2-7, with 10 bases lining up with TRBD1. CDR3 length: 13 amino acids. Trimming cost V 7 bases and J 6 bases; bases outside gene matches: 6. Germline CDR1 LNHDA, CDR2 SQIVND (reference sequence). The CDR3 nucleotides are TGTGCCAGTACAGTTGGGACAGGGGTCGAGCAGTACTTC. This translates into CASTVGTGVEQYF.

This clone was recorded a few times. The chain carries TRBV5-4 and TRBJ1-5, with D possibly matching TRBD1 (5 bases). CDR3 length equals 14 residues. Germline CDR1 SGHNT, CDR2 YYREEE (reference sequence). The V end was cut by 7 bases, the J end by 2 bases, with 13 bases between. CDR3 nucleotides: TGTGCCAGCTCGTATGGAGGGGGCAATCAGCCCCAGCATTTT. Amino acids: CASSYGGGNQPQHF.

This chain links TRBV7-9 with TRBJ2-7; D gene uncertain. CDR1 and CDR2 from the germline V gene are SEHNR and FQNEAQ (reference sequence). The CDR3 spans 13 residues. Trimming stripped 5 bases from V and 1 base from J, with 9 bases between. The CDR3 bases are TGTGCCAGCAGCACCAGTAGTTCCTACGAGCAGTACTTC. Residues: CASSTSSSYEQYF. Variable domain in full (rest from reference TRBV7-9 and TRBJ2-7): DTGVSQNPRHKITKRGQNVTFRCDPISEHNRLYWYRQTLGQGPEFLTYFQNEAQLEKSRLLSDRFSAERPKGSFSTLEIQRTEQGDSAMYLCASSTSSSYEQYFGPGTRLTVT.

This clone was detected only a few times. The rearrangement links TRBV12-3 or TRBV12-4 to TRBJ2-1; D might be TRBD2 (7 bases). V was pared by 5 bases and J by 7 bases, with 12 bases between. CDR3 length: 13 amino acids. CDR3 residues: CASSAAGANEQFF. CDR3 nucleotides: TGTGCCAGCAGTGCTGCGGGGGCGAATGAGCAGTTCTTC.

The table lists this clone with a count of one. V gene TRBV2 combines with J gene TRBJ2-5, with TRBD2 as a possible D gene (5 bases). Looked up from germline, CDR1 is SNHLY and CDR2 is FYNNEI. This CDR3 region has 14 residues. Trimming stripped 7 bases from V and 2 bases from J, with 14 bases between. CDR3 loop: CASKERALQETQYF. DNA of the CDR3: TGTGCCAGCAAGGAGAGGGCCTTACAAGAGACCCAGTACTTC.

J is TRBJ2-5 and V is TRBV18; no definite D call. With 0 bases removed from V and 4 bases from J, the gap between germline ends came to 3 bases. This CDR3 contains 12 residues. The V gene's germline CDR1 is KGHSH and CDR2 LQKENI. The CDR3 coding sequence is TGTGCCAGCTCACCACCCTCAGAGACCCAGTACTTC. It yields the protein CASSPPSETQYF.

This clone was seen just once. The chain couples TRBV4-2 to TRBJ2-5; TRBD2 aligns across 7 bases. V lost 4 bases to trimming and J lost 1 base; unmatched junction nucleotides: 3. CDR3 length: 14 amino acids. Germline V lookup: CDR1 LGHNA, CDR2 YNFKEQ. The CDR3 sequence is CASSPLATQETQYF. The CDR3 nucleotides read TGTGCCAGCAGCCCACTAGCGACCCAAGAGACCCAGTACTTC.